This TCR beta chain was identified during a study of blood T cells in healthy people across ages. Overall study results and limits: In long-lived donors, naive CD4+ cell counts and diversity exceeded those of aged donors.

A note on this clonotype: Antigen: not known.

V shed 1 base and J shed 11 bases, with 17 bases lying between them. Germline CDR1 is SQVTM and CDR2 is ANQGSEA. There are 13 residues in the CDR3. A second PCR of about 7 to 11 cycles used a sample-barcoded 5' primer and a J-beta primer mix. TCRdb processed the 5' RACE reads anew with MiXCR; each CDR3 protein has one entry. Among roughly 1,100,000 distinct CDR3 sequences listed, 20% to 25% were seen once. These same records also appear under a second study, on T cells of mothers and their children. That investigation notes: Related and unrelated pairs show similar shaping of TCR recombination output by thymic selection.

The sequencing sample was made of blood. The rearrangement links TRBV29-1 to TRBJ1-2; no definite D call. This sequence was found in a girl aged 2-10 years in good health. The CDR3 region has the DNA TGCAGCGTTGAAGTGGAATGGGAACTGGCTTACACCTTC. This codes for CSVEVEWELAYTF.